The 26 T cell receptor beta chains in this list originate from one sample, sequenced in a study of T cells after yellow fever vaccination. TCRdb fed the 5' RACE reads into MiXCR, producing one record per CDR3 protein. The repertoire holds fewer than 450,000 distinct CDR3 sequences, roughly 8.4% seen once, with roughly 18% in the top ten. The sample in question was PBMCs, obtained roughly 45 days after the first yellow fever vaccination. These receptors were obtained from a man between 18 and 35 years old who received the YFV17D yellow fever vaccine.

V and J are TRBV18 and TRBJ1-4; unclear D gene. Between the trimmed V and J ends, which lost 3 bases and 8 bases, there was a span of 19 bases. Germline values: CDR1 KGHSH, CDR2 LQKENI. This CDR3 comprises 16 residues. CDR3 region: CASSPTTSEQWEKLFF. In DNA, the CDR3 is TGTGCCAGCTCACCTACGACGTCGGAACAGTGGGAAAAACTGTTTTTT.

The chain employs TRBV30 and TRBJ2-3; the D gene is possibly TRBD2 (5 bases). CDR3 length: 13 residues. Germline V CDR1 and CDR2: GTSNPN, SVGIG (reference sequence). The V gene lost 1 base and the J gene lost 5 bases, with 10 bases spanning the gap. Written as DNA, the CDR3 is TGTGCCTGGAGTGGGACTCTCGGAGATACGCAGTATTTT. This translates into CAWSGTLGDTQYF.

This clonotype was detected only a few times. The chain carries TRBV2 and TRBJ2-5; D gene ambiguous. The CDR3 is 13 amino acids. Germline CDR1 SNHLY, CDR2 FYNNEI. Trimming took off 7 bases at V and 1 base at J, with 10 bases between the two ends. CDR3 sequence reads: CASTGYSQETQYF. The CDR3 nucleotides read TGTGCCAGCACTGGCTATTCCCAAGAGACCCAGTACTTC.

The CDR3 DNA sequence: TGTGCCAGCAGCCGAAGAGCGGGGGGGAGGGCAGATACGCAGTATTTT. Protein product: CASSRRAGGRADTQYF. This chain uses TRBV7-3 with TRBJ2-3, with 10 bases fitting TRBD2. CDR1 is SGHTA and CDR2 is FQGTGA in the germline V gene. V shed 5 bases, J shed 4 bases, and the junction held 9 bases outside the gene matches. The CDR3 loop spans 16 amino acids.

In this sample, this clonotype turned up a few times. V is TRBV4-3 and J is TRBJ2-7; 7 nucleotides align to TRBD1. V lost 4 bases, J lost 0 bases, and 9 bases stayed unmatched. Germline values: CDR1 LGHNA, CDR2 YSLEER. This CDR3 is built from 16 residues. CDR3 bases: TGCGCCAGCAGCCGAAGGGCTAGGGACAGCTCCTACGAGCAGTACTTC. Its protein is CASSRRARDSSYEQYF.

This clonotype has ten or more counts. The gene calls are TRBV4-1 and TRBJ1-1; no firm D call. The V gene's germline CDR1 is MGHRA and CDR2 YSYEKL. The CDR3 loop spans 11 amino acids. Trimming stripped 3 bases from V and 8 bases from J, with 7 bases between. CDR3 sequence reads: CASSQTTEAFF. For the CDR3, the DNA is TGCGCCAGCAGCCAGACAACAGAAGCTTTCTTT.

The CDR3 nucleotides read TGTGCCAGCAGCCAGCTGACATGGAACACCGGGGAGCTGTTTTTT. This gives the protein CASSQLTWNTGELFF. The rearrangement uses TRBV3-1 and TRBJ2-2, with no clear D. Germline lookup yields CDR1 LGHDT and CDR2 YNNKEL (reference sequence). The V end was cut by 3 bases, the J end by 1 base, with 9 bases between. The CDR3 has 15 amino acids.

The chain couples TRBV7-2 to TRBJ2-5, with 13 bases fitting TRBD2. Germline loops: CDR1 SGHTA, CDR2 FQGNSA. There are 16 residues in the CDR3. With 5 bases clipped from V and 5 bases from J, the junction kept 8 bases outside the gene matches. The CDR3 here is CASSQGLAGSGETQYF. For the CDR3, the DNA is TGTGCCAGCAGCCAGGGACTAGCGGGGTCTGGGGAGACCCAGTACTTC.

This clonotype was observed a few times. This sequence joins TRBV4-1 and TRBJ2-5; D call uncertain. The ends were cut back, 1 base at V and 5 bases at J, with 14 bases in the middle. This CDR3 spans 15 amino acids. CDR1 and CDR2 (germline): MGHRA, YSYEKL. The CDR3 sequence: CASSQARPFRETQYF. The CDR3 DNA follows: TGCGCCAGCAGCCAAGCGAGGCCTTTTCGGGAGACCCAGTACTTC.

This clonotype was observed a few times. The genes are TRBV7-9 and TRBJ2-7; tentative D call: TRBD2 (5 bases). This CDR3 is built from 15 residues. V was cut by 5 bases and J by 3 bases, with 17 bases left in between. CDR1 SEHNR and CDR2 FQNEAQ come from the germline V gene (reference sequence). CDR3 in DNA: TGTGCCAGCAGCCCCACGGGGATGGTTCGCTACGAGCAGTACTTC. Encoded protein: CASSPTGMVRYEQYF.

This sequence joins TRBV29-1 and TRBJ2-7; TRBD1 agrees at 11 bases. Losses at the gene ends were 3 bases for V and 2 bases for J; bases not matched to a gene: 6. The CDR3 has 15 residues. Germline CDR1 and CDR2: SQVTM and ANQGSEA. The CDR3 sequence is CSVDAGQGAPYEQYF. The DNA of the CDR3 is TGCAGCGTTGACGCCGGACAGGGGGCTCCCTACGAGCAGTACTTC.

The DNA for the CDR3 is TGTGCCAAAGGGCCCGGGCCAGGGGCCAACGTCCTGACTTTC. Protein sequence: CAKGPGPGANVLTF. V gene TRBV7-2 combines with J gene TRBJ2-6, with D uncertain. Germline assignment: CDR1 SGHTA and CDR2 FQGNSA. The V end lost 10 bases, the J end lost 4 bases, and 14 bases lay between the germline ends. The CDR3 is 14 amino acids.

This chain connects TRBV6-5 to TRBJ2-6, with D unresolved. From germline, CDR1 is MNHEY and CDR2 SVGAGI. The CDR3 is 18 residues long. V lost 4 bases, J lost 0 bases, and 16 bases lay in between. The CDR3 DNA reads as TGTGCCAGCAGTTCCCTGGGCCAGTCTTTCTCTGGGGCCAACGTCCTGACTTTC. Translation: CASSSLGQSFSGANVLTF.

This chain connects TRBV20-1 to TRBJ1-4, with 9 bases lining up with TRBD1. CDR1 and CDR2 from the germline V gene are DFQATT and SNEGSKA (reference sequence). Trimming removed 6 bases from V and 7 bases from J; junction bases left unmatched: 9. The CDR3 length is 14 residues. The CDR3 DNA reads as TGCAGTGCAGAAAACAGGGGGCGCAGTGAAAAACTGTTTTTT. Amino acid sequence: CSAENRGRSEKLFF.

This clonotype was observed a few times. V and J are TRBV19 and TRBJ1-5, with no clear D. V was pared by 5 bases and J by 0 bases, with 11 bases between. The germline V gene has CDR1 LNHDA and CDR2 SQIVND (reference sequence). The CDR3 consists of 15 residues. CDR3 in DNA: TGTGCCAGTAGTCCCAGAGATTATAGCAATCAGCCCCAGCATTTT. Amino acids: CASSPRDYSNQPQHF.

This clonotype was observed a handful of times. This sequence joins TRBV20-1 and TRBJ1-5; unclear D gene. With 6 bases removed from V and 3 bases from J, the gap between germline ends came to 12 bases. The germline V gene encodes CDR1 DFQATT and CDR2 SNEGSKA (reference sequence). This CDR3 region has 13 residues. CDR3 in DNA: TGCAGTGCCGCAAATGGGGACAATCAGCCCCAGCATTTT. Translating gives CSAANGDNQPQHF.

This rearrangement joins TRBV29-1 to TRBJ2-3, with 11 bases identical to TRBD2. V trimming: 6 bases; J trimming: 1 base; junction bases outside the gene matches: 6. Germline-derived CDR1 and CDR2 are SQVTM and ANQGSEA. This CDR3 has 15 amino acids. This CDR3 reads CSVYGGLAGTDTQYF. The CDR3 nucleotides are TGCAGCGTCTACGGGGGACTAGCGGGCACAGATACGCAGTATTTT.

The chain combines TRBV7-7 with TRBJ2-3; no clear D. Germline CDR1 and CDR2: SSHAT and FNYEAQ (reference sequence). The V end lost 4 bases, the J end lost 2 bases, and 10 bases lay between the germline ends. The CDR3 totals 14 residues. CDR3 residues: CASSSLSNTDTQYF. CDR3 in DNA: TGTGCCAGCAGCTCTCTATCAAACACAGATACGCAGTATTTT.

This rearrangement joins TRBV11-1 to TRBJ2-3; 9 nucleotides match TRBD2. Germline lookup yields CDR1 SGHAT and CDR2 FQDESV (reference sequence). Germline trimming cut 3 bases from V and 1 base from J; bases unmatched to any gene: 14. The CDR3 is 19 amino acids. The CDR3 nucleotides are TGTGCCAGCAGCTTCTCGTTACGGCGGGGGGGCCCAGGCACAGATACGCAGTATTTT. It yields the protein CASSFSLRRGGPGTDTQYF.

For this clonotype: A read error is possible here, since a much larger clone lies one base away. The V call is TRBV7-2, the J call TRBJ2-1; 8 positions match TRBD1. With 5 bases clipped from V and 4 bases from J, the junction kept 1 base outside the gene matches. CDR3 length: 13 residues. The germline gives CDR1 SGHTA, CDR2 FQGNSA. The CDR3 DNA is TGTGCCAGCAGCCGGACAGGGTACAATGAGCAGTTCTTC. Translated, it gives CASSRTGYNEQFF.

To note about this clonotype: Likely a read error: the CDR3 ends without its conserved phenylalanine or tryptophan. This chain links TRBV11-3 with TRBJ2-5; D not resolved. Trimming removed 3 bases at V and 2 bases at J, with 7 bases between. CDR3 size: 13 residues. Germline V CDR1 and CDR2: SGHNT, YENEEA. The DNA of the CDR3 is TGTGCCAGCAGCTTCGGGTTACAAGAGACCCAGTACTAC. Its translation is CASSFGLQETQYY.

In its sample, this clonotype was seen a few times. V is TRBV10-3 and J is TRBJ2-1, with 7 bases fitting TRBD2. CDR1 ENHRY and CDR2 SYGVKD come from the germline V gene. After removal of 0 bases from V and 4 bases from J, the junction contained 9 bases not matched to a gene. The CDR3 sequence is 17 residues long. The DNA of the CDR3 is TGTGCCATCAGTGAGTCCCCCATCGGGGGGATTTACAATGAGCAGTTCTTC. It translates to CAISESPIGGIYNEQFF.

The rearrangement joins TRBV7-9 to TRBJ1-2; D unresolved. This CDR3 is 15 amino acids long. From germline, CDR1 is SEHNR and CDR2 FQNEAQ (reference sequence). Trimming stripped 5 bases from V and 4 bases from J, with 17 bases between. The DNA for the CDR3 is TGTGCCAGCAGCCCCTCAACGCCTTTCTCCTATGGCTACACCTTC. This translates into CASSPSTPFSYGYTF.

The gene calls are TRBV5-7 and TRBJ1-2; D remains ambiguous. TRBV5-7 qualifies as an ORF whose function is uncertain. V dropped 2 bases and J dropped 4 bases, with 9 bases sitting between them. The CDR3 covers 13 residues. In DNA, the CDR3 is TGTGCCAGCAGCTTTTCCGTCCCCTATGGCTACACCTTC. Encoded protein: CASSFSVPYGYTF.

This clonotype was seen more than once but under ten times. The rearrangement uses TRBV28 and TRBJ2-7, with a tentative D call TRBD1 (6 bases). V lost 10 bases to trimming and J lost 1 base, with 11 bases between them. Germline V lookup: CDR1 MDHEN, CDR2 SYDVKM. The CDR3 has 12 amino acids. CDR3 amino acids: CATSQGSYEQYV. The CDR3 DNA is TGTGCCACCTCCCAGGGGTCCTACGAGCAGTACGTC.

The chain joins TRBV6-2 or TRBV6-3 to TRBJ2-2; no definite D call. The ends were cut back, 2 bases at V and 0 bases at J, with 7 bases in the middle. The CDR3 length is 15 residues. The germline CDR1 and CDR2 sequences are MNHEY and SVGEGT. CDR3 nucleotide sequence: TGTGCCAGCAGTTACGGATCGACGAACACCGGGGAGCTGTTTTTT. This sequence encodes CASSYGSTNTGELFF.